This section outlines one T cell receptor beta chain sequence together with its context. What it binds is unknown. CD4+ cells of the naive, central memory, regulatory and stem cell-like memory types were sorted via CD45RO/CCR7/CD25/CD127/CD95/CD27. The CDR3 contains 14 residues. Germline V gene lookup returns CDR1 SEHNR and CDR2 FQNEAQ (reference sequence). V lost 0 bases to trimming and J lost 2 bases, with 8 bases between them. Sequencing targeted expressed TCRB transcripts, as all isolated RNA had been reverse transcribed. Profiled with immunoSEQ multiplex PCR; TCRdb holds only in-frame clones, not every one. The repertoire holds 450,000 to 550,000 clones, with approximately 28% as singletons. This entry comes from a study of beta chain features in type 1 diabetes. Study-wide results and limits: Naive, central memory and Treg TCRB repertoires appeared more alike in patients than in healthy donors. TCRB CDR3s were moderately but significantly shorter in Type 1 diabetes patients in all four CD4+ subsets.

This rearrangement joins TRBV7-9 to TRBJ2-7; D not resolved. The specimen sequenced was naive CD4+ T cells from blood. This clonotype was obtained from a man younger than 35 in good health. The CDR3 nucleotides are TGTGCCAGCAGCTTAGCAGGCAGAACCTACGAGCAGTACTTC. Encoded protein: CASSLAGRTYEQYF.